This TCR beta chain was sequenced for a study of cytomegalovirus exposure and HLA in healthy donors. Turning to this clone: The antigen is unknown.

Findings of the study overall: It was confirmed in vitro that a few of the CMV-associated chains were specific for CMV antigens. About 87% or about 30% of the time was how often most TCR beta V segments were productive, according to an earlier analysis.

PCR employed 60 Vbeta and 13 Jbeta primers. Data came from immunoSEQ multiplex PCR; TCRdb stores just in-frame clones and leaves some out. The table lists about 140,000 clones. Germline values: CDR1 GTSNPN, CDR2 SVGIG (reference sequence). This CDR3 comprises 13 residues. Unmatched junction bases numbered 2, after V lost 3 bases and J lost 4 bases. The source material was PBMCs. The TCR was taken from a male donor in good health and CMV-seronegative. The genes are TRBV30 and TRBJ2-3; 9 nucleotides align to TRBD1. The CDR3: CAWSRDRADTQYF. CDR3 sequence (DNA): TGTGCCTGGAGCCGGGACAGGGCAGATACGCAGTATTTT.